The source of this T cell receptor (beta chain) is a study of CD4+ T cells in melanoma. Libraries were prepared by immunoSEQ multiplex PCR; TCRdb keeps only in-frame clonotypes and omits some of them. The data hold tens of thousands of clones, with 60% to 75% observed a single time. Germline lookup yields CDR1 SEHNR and CDR2 FQNEAQ (reference sequence). The ends were cut back, 5 bases at V and 0 bases at J, with 8 bases in the middle. The CDR3 runs to 13 residues. The TCR comes from a human donor with melanoma. Sequenced: tumor tissue. The chain combines TRBV7-9 with TRBJ2-7; D unresolved. The CDR3 bases are TGTGCCAGCAGCCCCACGAGCTCCTACGAGCAGTACTTC. This gives the protein CASSPTSSYEQYF.